This T cell receptor beta chain appears in the sequencing data of a study of cytomegalovirus exposure and HLA in healthy donors. This CDR3 has 14 amino acids. Trimming pared 5 bases from V and 0 bases from J, leaving 11 bases between. CDR1 is SEHNR and CDR2 is FQNEAQ in the germline V gene (reference sequence). General study points: Earlier analysis yielded a pattern in which most TCR beta V segments were productive about 90% or about 30% of the time. Presence/absence analyses supposed approximately even sequencing depth among donors. Under in vitro conditions, a few CMV-associated chains were confirmed as specific for CMV antigens.

On this clone itself: Its antigen is unknown.

In the PCR, 60 Vbeta and 13 Jbeta primers were used. Generated by immunoSEQ multiplex PCR, the TCRdb table keeps only in-frame clones and is missing some. The sample yields approximately 140,000 clones, around 80% seen once. The V call is TRBV7-9, the J call TRBJ2-7; D gene unclear. Material for sequencing was PBMCs. This clonotype was sampled from a middle-aged man in good health and CMV-seronegative. CDR3 nucleotide sequence: TGTGCCAGCAGCGCCGTGGGCACCTCCTACGAGCAGTACTTC. It yields the protein CASSAVGTSYEQYF.